The next 29 T cell receptor beta chains were all read from a single sample in a study of human T cells and chemical hapten exposure. One entry per CDR3 protein results from TCRdb running MiXCR on the RACE reads. The data contain under 400,000 distinct CDR3 sequences, roughly 5% of them singletons. Time point described: pre-sensitization, week 0. Stated treatment: therapeutic diphenylcyclopropenone sensitization with weekly scalp DPC. Specimen: whole blood, collected in connection with sensitization to the hapten diphenylcyclopropenone (DPC). These receptors came from a woman aged 45 to 65 with alopecia areata. Some clones in this sample may be carry-over from other donors' samples.

This clonotype was observed many times. The chain recombines TRBV28 with TRBJ1-4; TRBD1 agrees at 10 bases. V gave up 6 bases and J gave up 8 bases; unmatched junction bases: 6. Germline CDR1 and CDR2: MDHEN and SYDVKM. This CDR3 contains 14 residues. The CDR3 coding sequence is TGTGCCAGCAGCCCTGACAGGGGGCACGAAAAACTGTTTTTT. It codes for CASSPDRGHEKLFF.

This clonotype came up a few times. The chain combines TRBV10-3 with TRBJ2-1, with 12 bases matching TRBD2. The J segment lost 8 bases and the V segment lost 3 bases, leaving 8 bases of the junction unmatched. In germline, CDR1 is ENHRY, CDR2 SYGVKD. This CDR3 contains 16 residues. In DNA form, the CDR3 reads TGTGCCATCAGTGATCCGACTAGCGGGAGTTCCGATGAGCAGTTCTTC. Amino acids: CAISDPTSGSSDEQFF.

This clonotype was picked up many times. V gene TRBV25-1 combines with J gene TRBJ2-7; TRBD1 aligns across 8 bases. This CDR3 comprises 15 residues. The germline gives CDR1 MGHDK, CDR2 SYGVNS. The V and J ends lost 5 bases and 7 bases, in that order; junction bases with no gene match: 13. For the CDR3, the DNA is TGTGCCAGCAGTAAGACAGGGGTTGCCGAGGGGGAGCAGTACTTC. This sequence encodes CASSKTGVAEGEQYF.

This clonotype was counted ten times or more. V and J are TRBV5-4 and TRBJ1-1; 11 bases align to TRBD1. Unmatched junction bases numbered 5, after V lost 3 bases and J lost 4 bases. In germline, CDR1 is SGHNT, CDR2 YYREEE (reference sequence). The CDR3 contains 15 residues. CDR3 residues: CASSSRGTGGTEAFF. The CDR3 DNA reads as TGTGCCAGCAGCTCCCGGGGGACAGGGGGCACTGAAGCTTTCTTT.

The table lists this clonotype with a few counts. The chain recombines TRBV12-3 or TRBV12-4 with TRBJ2-1, with TRBD2 identical over 7 bases. V lost 6 bases and J lost 2; bases outside the gene matches: 4. CDR3 length equals 14 residues. CDR3 nucleotide sequence: TGTGCCAGCAGAAGCGGGAACCCCTACAATGAGCAGTTCTTC. Protein product: CASRSGNPYNEQFF.

A word on this clonotype: A much larger clone differs by one base, so this may be a read error. A read error is likely, as this CDR3 ends without the conserved phenylalanine or tryptophan. The chain is built from TRBV10-3 and TRBJ2-7, with 8 bases aligning to TRBD2. This CDR3 contains 13 residues. Germline CDR1 is ENHRY and CDR2 is SYGVKD. V was clipped by 2 bases and J by 4 bases; unmatched bases: 1. The CDR3 is CAISETSGYEQYL. CDR3 nucleotide sequence: TGTGCCATCAGTGAGACTAGCGGTTACGAGCAGTACCTC.

The gene calls are TRBV12-3 or TRBV12-4 and TRBJ1-6; D not certain. The V gene lost 5 bases and the J gene lost 7 bases, with 21 bases spanning the gap. CDR3 length: 17 amino acids. CDR3 residues: CASSRTRGGVGNSPLHF. The CDR3 nucleotides are TGTGCCAGCAGTCGCACACGGGGAGGTGTGGGGAATTCACCCCTCCACTTT.

This clonotype was recorded a few times. The chain combines TRBV13 with TRBJ1-4; 7 nucleotides agree with TRBD1. CDR1 PRHDT and CDR2 FYEKMQ come from the germline V gene (reference sequence). The CDR3 is 16 amino acids. V gave up 1 base and J gave up 2 bases; unmatched junction bases: 4. The CDR3 DNA is TGTGCCAGCAGCTTAGAGCTGGGACAGACTAATGAAAAACTGTTTTTT. This encodes CASSLELGQTNEKLFF.

This clonotype was detected a few times. The chain couples TRBV29-1 to TRBJ1-1; the D gene is possibly TRBD1 (5 bases). This CDR3 has 13 amino acids. Germline assignment: CDR1 SQVTM and CDR2 ANQGSEA. V lost 3 bases, J lost 7 bases, and 15 bases lay in between. DNA of the CDR3: TGCAGCGTTGACAAACTGGGACGAGGTGAAGCTTTCTTT. It specifies CSVDKLGRGEAFF.

This clonotype was observed many times. The chain links TRBV10-3 to TRBJ1-2; maybe TRBD1 (6 bases). CDR1 and CDR2 (germline): ENHRY, SYGVKD. Trimming removed 0 bases from V and 0 bases from J, with 11 bases in between. The CDR3 has 16 residues. In nucleotides, the CDR3 is TGTGCCATCAGTGAGTCTGGGACACCCACTAACTATGGCTACACCTTC. Its translation is CAISESGTPTNYGYTF.

This clonotype was seen more than once but under ten times. The J gene is TRBJ2-1, the V gene TRBV3-1; tentatively, D is TRBD1 (6 bases). V was trimmed by 0 bases and J by 2 bases, leaving 20 bases between them. The germline gives CDR1 LGHDT, CDR2 YNNKEL (reference sequence). CDR3 size: 19 residues. CDR3 region: CASSQEGASTLTPYNEQFF. The CDR3 nucleotides are TGTGCCAGCAGCCAAGAGGGGGCCTCTACGCTTACCCCCTACAATGAGCAGTTCTTC.

This clonotype was picked up a small number of times. This sequence joins TRBV14 and TRBJ1-4; D gene uncertain. CDR3 length: 15 amino acids. V lost 1 base to trimming and J lost 6 bases, with 12 bases between them. From germline, CDR1 is SGHDN and CDR2 FVKESK. The CDR3 spells CASSQARGIDEKLFF. DNA for the CDR3: TGTGCCAGCAGCCAAGCTCGAGGCATCGATGAAAAACTGTTTTTT.

Many counts were recorded for this clonotype. J is TRBJ2-2 and V is TRBV6-5; 7 bases line up with TRBD1. Germline V gives CDR1 MNHEY, CDR2 SVGAGI. Unmatched junction bases numbered 3, after V lost 6 bases and J lost 2 bases. This CDR3 has 14 amino acids. The chain's CDR3 is CASRRQGNTGELFF. DNA for the CDR3: TGTGCCAGCAGGCGACAGGGTAACACCGGGGAGCTGTTTTTT.

This clonotype was recorded a few times. The rearrangement uses TRBV6-5 and TRBJ2-7; D remains ambiguous. Germline V gene sequence: CDR1 MNHEY, CDR2 SVGAGI. This CDR3 spans 13 amino acids. Trimming shortened V by 4 bases and J by 6 bases, and 13 bases separated the two germline ends. CDR3 sequence reads: CASSSSPPGEQYF. The CDR3 region has the DNA TGTGCCAGCAGTTCCTCCCCTCCAGGCGAGCAGTACTTC.

The chain combines TRBV5-5 with TRBJ1-1; D might be TRBD1 (5 bases). CDR1 and CDR2 from the germline V gene are SGHKS and YYEKEE (reference sequence). V shed 0 bases and J shed 8 bases, with 14 bases lying between them. The CDR3 totals 14 residues. In DNA form, the CDR3 reads TGTGCCAGCAGCTTGGGAATCGGGACGGGGGAAGCTTTCTTT. This encodes CASSLGIGTGEAFF.

Only a few counts were recorded for this clonotype. This rearrangement joins TRBV20-1 to TRBJ1-1; D call uncertain. CDR3 length: 14 amino acids. In germline, CDR1 is DFQATT, CDR2 SNEGSKA (reference sequence). V was clipped by 0 bases and J by 1 base, with 9 bases between them. As DNA, the CDR3 is TGCAGTGCTAGAGACCTTACAGCGAACACTGAAGCTTTCTTT. Amino acid sequence: CSARDLTANTEAFF.

The chain recombines TRBV30 with TRBJ2-2; D call uncertain. CDR3 length equals 13 residues. Germline V gives CDR1 GTSNPN, CDR2 SVGIG (reference sequence). V dropped 0 bases and J dropped 4 bases, with 6 bases sitting between them. CDR3 amino acids: CAWSVTGTGELFF. CDR3 nucleotide sequence: TGTGCCTGGAGTGTAACGGGCACCGGGGAGCTGTTTTTT.

Many counts were recorded for this clonotype. This CDR3 is CASTDRGREETQYF. CDR3 coding DNA: TGTGCCAGCACGGACAGGGGGCGGGAAGAGACCCAGTACTTC. The rearrangement links TRBV7-6 to TRBJ2-5; 11 bases line up with TRBD1. The germline CDR1 and CDR2 sequences are SGHVS and FNYEAQ. The CDR3 extends over 14 amino acids. J lost 3 bases, V lost 7 bases, and 4 bases had no gene match.

This clonotype has more than one count but fewer than ten. This chain joins TRBV7-9 and TRBJ2-3; TRBD2 agrees at 7 bases. The germline V gene encodes CDR1 SEHNR and CDR2 FQNEAQ (reference sequence). CDR3 length: 14 residues. After removal of 2 bases from V and 3 bases from J, the junction contained 2 bases not matched to a gene. CDR3 amino acids: CASSLSGKTDTQYF. For the CDR3, the DNA is TGTGCCAGCAGCTTAAGCGGGAAAACAGATACGCAGTATTTT.

This clonotype showed up many times. The rearrangement uses TRBV13 and TRBJ2-3; TRBD2 aligns across 9 bases. This CDR3 spans 14 amino acids. V lost 5 bases to trimming and J lost 4 bases; unmatched junction nucleotides: 4. Germline V gene sequence: CDR1 PRHDT, CDR2 FYEKMQ (reference sequence). In DNA, the CDR3 is TGTGCCAGCAGCCTTGGACTAGCGCCAGATACGCAGTATTTT. Encoded protein: CASSLGLAPDTQYF.

This clonotype was observed at least ten times. The CDR3 nucleotides are TGTGCCAGCAGCCACCTGGCGGGAGGGGCAGATACGCAGTATTTT. As protein: CASSHLAGGADTQYF. This sequence joins TRBV3-1 and TRBJ2-3, with 9 nucleotides matching TRBD2. This CDR3 has 15 amino acids. The junction had 5 bases not matched to a gene; V was cut back by 3 bases and J by 4 bases. Germline V gene data show CDR1 as LGHDT and CDR2 as YNNKEL (reference sequence).

The J gene is TRBJ2-1, the V gene TRBV12-3 or TRBV12-4; perhaps TRBD2 as D (6 bases). CDR3 size: 13 residues. V lost 6 bases and J lost 16, with 22 bases in between. CDR3 in amino acids: CASSSTYRDFQFF. The DNA for the CDR3 is TGTGCCAGCAGCTCGACCTACCGGGACTTTCAATTCTTC.

The chain uses TRBV29-1 and TRBJ2-3; D is possibly TRBD2 (6 bases). The CDR3 contains 14 residues. The V gene's germline CDR1 is SQVTM and CDR2 ANQGSEA. Trimming shortened V by 2 bases and J by 6 bases, and 15 bases separated the two germline ends. Here the CDR3 reads CSVEPGGPRDTQYF. The CDR3 DNA reads as TGCAGCGTTGAACCCGGAGGGCCACGGGATACGCAGTATTTT.

This clonotype was recorded many times. The genes are TRBV7-9 and TRBJ1-4, with D possibly matching TRBD1 (5 bases). This CDR3 has 15 amino acids. Germline V CDR1 and CDR2: SEHNR, FQNEAQ (reference sequence). Trimming left V 5 bases short and J 4 bases short, with 14 bases between. CDR3 loop: CASSPAGLGNEKLFF. CDR3 DNA: TGTGCCAGCAGCCCCGCAGGGTTGGGTAATGAAAAACTGTTTTTT.

In this sample, this clonotype turned up many times. The J gene is TRBJ1-1, the V gene TRBV6-2 or TRBV6-3; 8 positions match TRBD1. The length of the CDR3 is 15 residues. Germline V CDR1 and CDR2: MNHEY, SVGEGT. The V segment lost 4 bases and the J segment 5 bases; nucleotides outside the gene matches: 9. CDR3 DNA: TGTGCCAGCAGTTCTCGGACAGGGAAGGAGACTGAAGCTTTCTTT. It specifies CASSSRTGKETEAFF.

This clonotype was observed at least ten times. The V call is TRBV7-8, the J call TRBJ2-1; possibly TRBD1 for D (6 bases). The CDR3 is 15 residues long. V lost 5 bases, J lost 2 bases, and 13 bases lay in between. Per the germline V gene, CDR1 is SGHVS and CDR2 is FQNEAQ. This chain's CDR3 is CASSTDRPAYNEQFF. CDR3 nucleotide sequence: TGTGCCAGCAGCACCGACAGGCCAGCCTACAATGAGCAGTTCTTC.

The V gene is TRBV12-3 or TRBV12-4, the J gene TRBJ1-5; 11 nucleotides align to TRBD1. V trimming: 6 bases; J trimming: 5 bases; junction bases outside the gene matches: 6. This CDR3 region has 15 residues. CDR3 coding DNA: TGTGCCAGCAGCCGGACAGGGGGCAGGGATCAGCCCCAGCATTTT. Its translation: CASSRTGGRDQPQHF.

This clonotype was picked up many times. V gene TRBV28 combines with J gene TRBJ2-5, with no clear D. CDR3 length equals 13 residues. The germline CDR1 and CDR2 sequences are MDHEN and SYDVKM. Trimming left V 6 bases short and J 1 base short, with 9 bases between. In nucleotides, the CDR3 is TGTGCCAGCAGCCCTTATGTCCAAGAGACCCAGTACTTC. This sequence encodes CASSPYVQETQYF.

This clonotype came up many times. The rearrangement links TRBV5-1 to TRBJ1-3; TRBD1 is a possible D gene (6 bases). This CDR3 region has 15 residues. V was pared by 0 bases and J by 2 bases, with 9 bases between. Germline CDR1 is SGHRS and CDR2 is YFSETQ. The CDR3 here is CASSLVQGPGNTIYF. The CDR3 DNA is TGCGCCAGCAGCTTGGTACAGGGCCCTGGAAACACCATATATTTT.